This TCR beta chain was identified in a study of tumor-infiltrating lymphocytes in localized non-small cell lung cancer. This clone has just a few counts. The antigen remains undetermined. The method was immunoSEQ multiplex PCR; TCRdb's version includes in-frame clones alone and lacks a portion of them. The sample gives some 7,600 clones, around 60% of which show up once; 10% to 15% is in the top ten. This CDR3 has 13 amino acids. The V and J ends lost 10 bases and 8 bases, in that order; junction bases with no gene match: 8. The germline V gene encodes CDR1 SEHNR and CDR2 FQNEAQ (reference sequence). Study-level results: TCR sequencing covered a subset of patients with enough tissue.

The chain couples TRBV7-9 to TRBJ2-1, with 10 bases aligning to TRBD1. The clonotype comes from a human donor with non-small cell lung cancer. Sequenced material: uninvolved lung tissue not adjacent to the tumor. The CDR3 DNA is TGTGCCACTCTCCGGACAGGGGGTCATGAGCAGTTCTTC. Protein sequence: CATLRTGGHEQFF. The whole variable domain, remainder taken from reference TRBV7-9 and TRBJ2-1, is DTGVSQNPRHKITKRGQNVTFRCDPISEHNRLYWYRQTLGQGPEFLTYFQNEAQLEKSRLLSDRFSAERPKGSFSTLEIQRTEQGDSAMYLCATLRTGGHEQFFGPGTRLTVL.